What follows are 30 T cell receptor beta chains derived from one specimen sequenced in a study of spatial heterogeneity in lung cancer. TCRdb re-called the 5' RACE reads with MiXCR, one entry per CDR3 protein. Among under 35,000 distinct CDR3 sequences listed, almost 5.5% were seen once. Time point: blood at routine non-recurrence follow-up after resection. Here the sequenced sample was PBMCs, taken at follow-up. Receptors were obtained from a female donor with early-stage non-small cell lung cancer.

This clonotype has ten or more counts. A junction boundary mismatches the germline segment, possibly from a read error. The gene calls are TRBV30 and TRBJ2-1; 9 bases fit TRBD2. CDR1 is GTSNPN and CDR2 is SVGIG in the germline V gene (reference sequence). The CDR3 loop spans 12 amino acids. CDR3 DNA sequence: TGTGCCTGGAGCCCCCTGGGGACTAGCCTGATCTTC. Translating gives CAWSPLGTSLIF.

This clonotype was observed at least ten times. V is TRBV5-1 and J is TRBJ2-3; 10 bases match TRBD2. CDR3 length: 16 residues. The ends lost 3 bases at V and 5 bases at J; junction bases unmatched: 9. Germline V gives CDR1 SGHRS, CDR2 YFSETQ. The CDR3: CASSSRAGGSVDTQYF. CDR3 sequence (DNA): TGCGCCAGCAGCTCACGAGCGGGGGGGAGCGTAGATACGCAGTATTTT.

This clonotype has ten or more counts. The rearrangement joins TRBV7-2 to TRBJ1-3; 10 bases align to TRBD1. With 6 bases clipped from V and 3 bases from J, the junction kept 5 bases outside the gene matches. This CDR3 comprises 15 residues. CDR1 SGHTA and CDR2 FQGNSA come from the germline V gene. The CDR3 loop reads CASSPDRGLGNTIYF. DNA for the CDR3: TGTGCCAGCAGTCCCGACAGGGGGCTTGGAAACACCATATATTTT. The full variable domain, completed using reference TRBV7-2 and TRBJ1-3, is GAGVSQSPSNKVTEKGKDVELRCDPISGHTALYWYRQSLGQGLEFLIYFQGNSAPDKSGLPSDRFSAERTGGSVSTLTIQRTQQEDSAVYLCASSPDRGLGNTIYFGEGSWLTVV.

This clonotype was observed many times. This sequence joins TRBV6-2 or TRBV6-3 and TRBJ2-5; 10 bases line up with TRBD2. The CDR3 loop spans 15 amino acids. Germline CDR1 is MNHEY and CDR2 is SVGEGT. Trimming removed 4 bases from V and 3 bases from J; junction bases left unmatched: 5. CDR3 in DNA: TGTGCCAGCAGTTCCCATGGACTAGCGGAAGAGACCCAGTACTTC. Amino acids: CASSSHGLAEETQYF.

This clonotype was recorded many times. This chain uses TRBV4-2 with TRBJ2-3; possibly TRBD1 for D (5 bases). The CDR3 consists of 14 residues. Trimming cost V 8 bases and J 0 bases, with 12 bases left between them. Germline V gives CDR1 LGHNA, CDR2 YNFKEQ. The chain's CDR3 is CASGQQASTDTQYF. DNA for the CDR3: TGTGCCAGCGGACAACAAGCTAGCACAGATACGCAGTATTTT.

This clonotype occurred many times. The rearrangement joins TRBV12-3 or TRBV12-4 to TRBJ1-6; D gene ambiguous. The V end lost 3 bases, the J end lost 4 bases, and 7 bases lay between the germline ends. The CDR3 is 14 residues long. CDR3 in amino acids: CASSLGGYNSPLHF. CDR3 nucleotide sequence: TGTGCCAGCAGTTTGGGCGGGTATAATTCACCCCTCCACTTT.

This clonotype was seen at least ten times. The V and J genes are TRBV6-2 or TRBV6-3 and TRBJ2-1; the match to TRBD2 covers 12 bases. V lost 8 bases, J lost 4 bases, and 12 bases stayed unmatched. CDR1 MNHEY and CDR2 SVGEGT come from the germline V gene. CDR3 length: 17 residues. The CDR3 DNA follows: TGTGCCAGCCTCGGGACTAGCGGGTCCCTGCGTTACAATGAGCAGTTCTTC. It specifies CASLGTSGSLRYNEQFF.

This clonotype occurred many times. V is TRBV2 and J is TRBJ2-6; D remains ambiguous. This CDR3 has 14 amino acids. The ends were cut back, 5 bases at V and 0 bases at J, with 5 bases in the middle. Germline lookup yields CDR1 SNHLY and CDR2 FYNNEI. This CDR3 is CASSSGSGANVLTF. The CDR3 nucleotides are TGTGCCAGCAGTTCAGGCTCTGGGGCCAACGTCCTGACTTTC. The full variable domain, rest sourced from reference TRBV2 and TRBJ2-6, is EPEVTQTPSHQVTQMGQEVILRCVPISNHLYFYWYRQILGQKVEFLVSFYNNEISEKSEIFDDQFSVERPDGSNFTLKIRSTKLEDSAMYFCASSSGSGANVLTFGAGSRLTVL.

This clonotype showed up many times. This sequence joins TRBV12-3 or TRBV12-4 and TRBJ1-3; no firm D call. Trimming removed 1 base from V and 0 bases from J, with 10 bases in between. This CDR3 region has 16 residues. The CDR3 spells CASSLGTPSSGNTIYF. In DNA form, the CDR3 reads TGTGCCAGCAGTTTAGGGACTCCGAGCTCTGGAAACACCATATATTTT.

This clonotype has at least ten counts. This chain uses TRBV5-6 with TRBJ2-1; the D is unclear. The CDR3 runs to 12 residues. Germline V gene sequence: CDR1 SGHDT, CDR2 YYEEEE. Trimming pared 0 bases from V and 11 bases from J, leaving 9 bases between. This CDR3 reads CASSLATRKQFF. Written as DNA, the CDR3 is TGTGCCAGCAGCTTGGCTACACGAAAGCAGTTCTTC.

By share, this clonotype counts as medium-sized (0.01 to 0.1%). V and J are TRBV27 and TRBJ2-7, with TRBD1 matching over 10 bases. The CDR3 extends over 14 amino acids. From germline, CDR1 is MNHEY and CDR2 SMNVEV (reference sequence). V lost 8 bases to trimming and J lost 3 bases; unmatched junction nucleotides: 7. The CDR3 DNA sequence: TGTGCCAGCGGACGGACAGGGGGTATCTACGAGCAGTACTTC. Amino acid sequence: CASGRTGGIYEQYF.

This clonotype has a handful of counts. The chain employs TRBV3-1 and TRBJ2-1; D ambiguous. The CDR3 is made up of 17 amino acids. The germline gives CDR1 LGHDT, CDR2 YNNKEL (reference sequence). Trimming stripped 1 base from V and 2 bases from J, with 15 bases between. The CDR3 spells CASSQGFNPGTYNEQFF. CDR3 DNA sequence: TGTGCCAGCAGCCAAGGATTCAATCCGGGTACCTACAATGAGCAGTTCTTC.

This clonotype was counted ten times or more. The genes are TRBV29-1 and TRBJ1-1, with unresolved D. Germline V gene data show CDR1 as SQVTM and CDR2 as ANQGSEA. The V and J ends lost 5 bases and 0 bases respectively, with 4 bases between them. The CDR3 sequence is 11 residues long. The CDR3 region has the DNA TGCAGCGTTATCTTGAACACTGAAGCTTTCTTT. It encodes CSVILNTEAFF.

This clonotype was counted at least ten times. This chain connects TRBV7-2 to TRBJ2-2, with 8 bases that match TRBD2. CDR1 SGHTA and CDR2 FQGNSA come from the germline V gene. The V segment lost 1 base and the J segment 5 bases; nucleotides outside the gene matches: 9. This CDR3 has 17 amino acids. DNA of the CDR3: TGTGCCAGCAGCTTAGATCGTCGAGCGGGGGAAACCGGGGAGCTGTTTTTT. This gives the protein CASSLDRRAGETGELFF.

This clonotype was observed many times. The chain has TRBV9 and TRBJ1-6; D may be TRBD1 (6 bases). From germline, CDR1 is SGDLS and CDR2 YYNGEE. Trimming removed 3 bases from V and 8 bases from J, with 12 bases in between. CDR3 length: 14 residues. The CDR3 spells CASSEQGNDSPLHF. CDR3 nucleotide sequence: TGTGCCAGCAGCGAACAGGGTAATGATTCACCCCTCCACTTT.

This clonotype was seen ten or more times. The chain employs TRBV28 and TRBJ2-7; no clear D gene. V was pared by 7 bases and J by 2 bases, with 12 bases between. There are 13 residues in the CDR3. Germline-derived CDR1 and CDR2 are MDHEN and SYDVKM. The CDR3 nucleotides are TGTGCCAGCACCTCCCCTAAACCCTACGAGCAGTACTTC. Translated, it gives CASTSPKPYEQYF.

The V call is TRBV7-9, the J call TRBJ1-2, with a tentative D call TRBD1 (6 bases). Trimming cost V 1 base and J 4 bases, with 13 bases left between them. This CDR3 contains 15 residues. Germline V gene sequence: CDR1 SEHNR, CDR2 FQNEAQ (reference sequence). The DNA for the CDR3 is TGTGCCAGCAGCTTAGTAACAGGGCCCGTCTATGGCTACACCTTC. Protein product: CASSLVTGPVYGYTF.

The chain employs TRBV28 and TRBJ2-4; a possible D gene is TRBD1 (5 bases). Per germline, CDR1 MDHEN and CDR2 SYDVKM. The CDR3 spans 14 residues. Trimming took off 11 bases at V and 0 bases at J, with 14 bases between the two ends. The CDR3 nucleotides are TGTGCCTCTGAAGGGGTCCTAGCCAAAAACATTCAGTACTTC. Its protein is CASEGVLAKNIQYF.

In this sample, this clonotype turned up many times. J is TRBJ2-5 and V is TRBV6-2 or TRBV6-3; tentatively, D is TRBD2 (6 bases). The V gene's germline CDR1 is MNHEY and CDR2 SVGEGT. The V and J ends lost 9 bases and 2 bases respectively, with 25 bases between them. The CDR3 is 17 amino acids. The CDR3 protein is CASSKGDFGRGQETQYF. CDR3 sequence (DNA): TGTGCCAGTTCTAAGGGAGACTTCGGCCGGGGGCAAGAGACCCAGTACTTC.

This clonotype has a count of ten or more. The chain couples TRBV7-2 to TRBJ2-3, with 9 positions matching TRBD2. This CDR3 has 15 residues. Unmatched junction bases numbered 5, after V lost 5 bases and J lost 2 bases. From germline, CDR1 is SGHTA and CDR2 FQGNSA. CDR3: CASSERLADTDTQYF. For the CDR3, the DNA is TGTGCCAGCAGCGAGAGACTAGCGGACACAGATACGCAGTATTTT.

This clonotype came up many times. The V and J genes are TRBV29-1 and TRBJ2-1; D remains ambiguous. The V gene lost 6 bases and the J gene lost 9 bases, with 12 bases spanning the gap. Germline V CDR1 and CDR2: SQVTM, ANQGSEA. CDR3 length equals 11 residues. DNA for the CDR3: TGCAGCGTGGGAACGTTAGGTGAGCAGTTCTTC. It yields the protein CSVGTLGEQFF.

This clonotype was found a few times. CDR3 region: CASSVSGGQETQYF. The CDR3 DNA sequence: TGTGCCAGCAGCGTGTCGGGGGGCCAAGAGACCCAGTACTTC. This rearrangement joins TRBV9 to TRBJ2-5, with 7 bases fitting TRBD2. This CDR3 region has 14 residues. Losses at the gene ends were 2 bases for V and 1 base for J; bases not matched to a gene: 2. Germline V gene data show CDR1 as SGDLS and CDR2 as YYNGEE.

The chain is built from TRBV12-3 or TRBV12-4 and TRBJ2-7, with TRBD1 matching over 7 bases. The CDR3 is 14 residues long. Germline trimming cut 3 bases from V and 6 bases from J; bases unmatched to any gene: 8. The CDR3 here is CASSFVTGPFEQYF. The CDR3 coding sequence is TGTGCCAGCAGTTTTGTGACAGGGCCCTTCGAGCAGTACTTC.

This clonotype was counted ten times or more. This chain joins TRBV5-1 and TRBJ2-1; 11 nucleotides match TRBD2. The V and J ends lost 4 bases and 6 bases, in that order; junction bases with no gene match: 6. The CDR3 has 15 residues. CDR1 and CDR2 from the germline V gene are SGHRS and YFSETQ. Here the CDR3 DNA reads TGCGCCAGCAGCGGAACCGGGACTAGCGGCAATGAGCAGTTCTTC. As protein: CASSGTGTSGNEQFF.

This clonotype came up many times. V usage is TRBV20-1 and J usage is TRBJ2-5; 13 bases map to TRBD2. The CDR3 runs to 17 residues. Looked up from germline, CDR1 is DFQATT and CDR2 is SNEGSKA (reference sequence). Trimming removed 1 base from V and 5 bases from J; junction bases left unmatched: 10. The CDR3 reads CSARGELAGGRRETQYF. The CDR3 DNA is TGCAGTGCTAGAGGAGAACTAGCGGGAGGGAGAAGGGAGACCCAGTACTTC.

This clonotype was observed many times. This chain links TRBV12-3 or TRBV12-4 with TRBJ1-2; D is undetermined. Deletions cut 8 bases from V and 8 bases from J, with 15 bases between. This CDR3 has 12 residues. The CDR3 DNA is TGTGCCAGCCTCGGCCCGCGGAACGGCTACACCTTC. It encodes CASLGPRNGYTF.

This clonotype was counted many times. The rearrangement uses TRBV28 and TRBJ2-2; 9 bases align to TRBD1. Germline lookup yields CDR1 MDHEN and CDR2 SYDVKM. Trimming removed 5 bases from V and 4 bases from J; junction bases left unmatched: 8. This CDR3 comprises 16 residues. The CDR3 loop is CASSRRDRVGTGELFF. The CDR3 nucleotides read TGTGCCAGCAGTCGACGGGACAGGGTTGGCACCGGGGAGCTGTTTTTT.

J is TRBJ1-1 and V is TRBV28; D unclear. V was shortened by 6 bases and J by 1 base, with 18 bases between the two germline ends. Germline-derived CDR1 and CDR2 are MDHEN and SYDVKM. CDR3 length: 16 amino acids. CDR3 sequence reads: CASRFAQSFPNTEAFF. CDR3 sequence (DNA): TGTGCCAGCAGGTTCGCCCAATCGTTCCCGAACACTGAAGCTTTCTTT.

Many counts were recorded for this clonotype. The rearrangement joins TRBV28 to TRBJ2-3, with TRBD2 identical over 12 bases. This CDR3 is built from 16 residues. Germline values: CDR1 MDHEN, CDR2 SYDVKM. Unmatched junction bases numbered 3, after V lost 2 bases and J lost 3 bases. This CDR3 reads CASSLASGRVTDTQYF. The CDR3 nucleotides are TGTGCCAGCAGTTTAGCTAGCGGGAGGGTGACAGATACGCAGTATTTT. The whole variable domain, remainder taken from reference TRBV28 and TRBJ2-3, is DVKVTQSSRYLVKRTGEKVFLECVQDMDHENMFWYRQDPGLGLRLIYFSYDVKMKEKGDIPEGYSVSREKKERFSLILESASTNQTSMYLCASSLASGRVTDTQYFGPGTRLTVL.

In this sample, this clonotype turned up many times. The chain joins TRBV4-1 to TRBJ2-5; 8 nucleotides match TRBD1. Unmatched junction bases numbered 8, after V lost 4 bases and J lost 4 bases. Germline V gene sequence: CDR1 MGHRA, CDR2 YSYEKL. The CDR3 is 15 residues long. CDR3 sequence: CASSLGQGARETQYF. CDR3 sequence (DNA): TGCGCCAGCAGCCTCGGGCAGGGGGCGCGAGAGACCCAGTACTTC.